Below, one T cell receptor beta chain is given with its context. This record comes from a study of identifying expanded T cells in peripheral blood. Trimming took 6 bases from V and 4 from J; bases not matched to a gene: 7. There are 14 residues in the CDR3. CDR1 is SGHTA, CDR2 FQGNSA, per germline. Healthy donors had no documented immune events, such as infections, while sampled. Sequenced by immunoSEQ multiplex PCR; TCRdb stores in-frame clones only, minus some. This repertoire shows 70,000 to 100,000 clones, around 89% found once; its top ten account for 15% to 20%. The sequencing input was blood. The sequence derives from a person aged 18 to 70 in good health. This rearrangement joins TRBV7-2 to TRBJ2-3, with 7 bases that match TRBD2. The CDR3 DNA reads as TGTGCCAGCAGGTCGGGGGGAGGCGCAGATACGCAGTATTTT. This sequence encodes CASRSGGGADTQYF.